This T cell receptor beta chain was obtained from a study of tumor-infiltrating lymphocytes in primary liver carcinoma. Joint extraction of RNA and DNA used roughly 17-32 mg of bulk tissue that was unsorted. Surgeons treated the primary liver carcinoma of the patients by surgical resection. TCR beta cDNA was made from 400 to 500 ng total RNA with a constant-region primer. Investigators got TCR beta libraries out of three nested multiplex PCR rounds, done with slightly modified ARM-PCR. TCRdb reprocessed the multiplex PCR reads via MiXCR and lists one record per CDR3 protein. In the table there are about 92,000 distinct CDR3 sequences, just under 70% of which are singletons. This clonotype was recorded a few times. Sequencing was performed on tumor-adjacent normal liver tissue. The receptor was isolated from a man in his forties with primary liver carcinoma and hepatitis B virus infection.

CDR3 coding DNA: TGTGCCAGCAGATCCCGGGACTCGGCCCAAGAGACCCAGTACTTC. This codes for CASRSRDSAQETQYF. The chain carries TRBV11-2 and TRBJ2-5; TRBD2 might be the D (6 bases). The CDR3 extends over 15 amino acids. V lost 6 bases to trimming and J lost 1 base, with 15 bases between them. The germline V gene has CDR1 SGHAT and CDR2 FQNNGV.